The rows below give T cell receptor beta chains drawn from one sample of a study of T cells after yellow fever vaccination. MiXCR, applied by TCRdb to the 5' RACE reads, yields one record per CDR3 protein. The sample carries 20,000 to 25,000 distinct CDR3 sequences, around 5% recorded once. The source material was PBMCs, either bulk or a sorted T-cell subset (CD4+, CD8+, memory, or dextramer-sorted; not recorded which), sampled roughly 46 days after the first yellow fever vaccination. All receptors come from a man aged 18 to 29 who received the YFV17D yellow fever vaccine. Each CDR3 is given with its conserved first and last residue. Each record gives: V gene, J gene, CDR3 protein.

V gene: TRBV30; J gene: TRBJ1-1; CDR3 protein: CAWKFKGNPEAFF
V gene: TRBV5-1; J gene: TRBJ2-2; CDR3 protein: CASSLDPVNTGELFF
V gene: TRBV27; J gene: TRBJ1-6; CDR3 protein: CASSHQGLSYNSPLHF
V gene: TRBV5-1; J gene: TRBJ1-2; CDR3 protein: CASGPPGRLVGYTF
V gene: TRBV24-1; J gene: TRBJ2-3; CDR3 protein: CATSDPTSGTSGGPTDTQYF
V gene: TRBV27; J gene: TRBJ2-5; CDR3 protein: CASSQWGYQETQYF
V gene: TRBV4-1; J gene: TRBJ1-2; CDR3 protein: CASSQEGYGYTF
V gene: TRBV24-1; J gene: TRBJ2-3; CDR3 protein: CATSDPGGTDTQYF
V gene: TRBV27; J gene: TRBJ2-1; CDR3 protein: CASNERGLDEQFF
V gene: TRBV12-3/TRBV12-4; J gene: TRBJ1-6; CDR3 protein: CASTPSSERRSPLHF
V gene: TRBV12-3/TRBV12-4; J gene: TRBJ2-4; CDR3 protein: CASKGGPGGGIAKNIQYF
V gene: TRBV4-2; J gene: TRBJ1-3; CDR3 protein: CASSQHGQGISGNTIYF
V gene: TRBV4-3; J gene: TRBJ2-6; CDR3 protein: CASSQDRDSGANVLTF
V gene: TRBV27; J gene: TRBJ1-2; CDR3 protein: CASSRGQGDGYTF
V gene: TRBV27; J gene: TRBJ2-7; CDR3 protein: CASNQGGAAYEQYF
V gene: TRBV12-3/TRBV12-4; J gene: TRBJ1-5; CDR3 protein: CASTPGVGQPQHF
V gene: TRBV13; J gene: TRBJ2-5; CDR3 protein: CASSQKGQEETQYF
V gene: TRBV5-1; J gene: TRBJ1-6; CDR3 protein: CASSLQGHNSPLHF
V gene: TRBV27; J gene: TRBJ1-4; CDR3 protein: CASSFMPDRNEKLFF
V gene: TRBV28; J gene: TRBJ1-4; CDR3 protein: CASRSEANEKLFF
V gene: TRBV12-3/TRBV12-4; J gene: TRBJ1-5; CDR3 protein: CASSLMDRNQPQHF
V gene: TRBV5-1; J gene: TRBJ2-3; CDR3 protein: CASSPEAGLTDRLDTQYF
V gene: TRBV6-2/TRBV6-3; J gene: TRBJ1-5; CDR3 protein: CASGAGKQPQHF
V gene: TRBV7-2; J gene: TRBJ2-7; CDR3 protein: CASSPSGGPYEQYF
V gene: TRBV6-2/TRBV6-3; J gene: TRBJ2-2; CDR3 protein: CASIPIGTSGHTGELFF
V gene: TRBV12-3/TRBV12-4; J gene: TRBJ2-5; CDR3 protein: CASSLDRGRMETQYF
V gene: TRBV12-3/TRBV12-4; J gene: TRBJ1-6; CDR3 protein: CASSLGAVNSPLHF
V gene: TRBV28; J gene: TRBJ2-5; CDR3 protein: CASSDAGGWETQYF
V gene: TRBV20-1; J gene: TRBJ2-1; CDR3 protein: CSARDQGQAYNEQFF
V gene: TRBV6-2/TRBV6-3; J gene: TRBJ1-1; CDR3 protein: CASSYGQGTEAFF
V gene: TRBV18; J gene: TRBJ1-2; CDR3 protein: CASSLGTVNYGYTF
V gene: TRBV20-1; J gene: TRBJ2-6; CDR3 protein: CSAKGTGANVLTF
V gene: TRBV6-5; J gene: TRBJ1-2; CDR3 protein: CASSYSTGTSGGYTF
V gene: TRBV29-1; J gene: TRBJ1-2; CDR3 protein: CSVEAWTGVAGYTF
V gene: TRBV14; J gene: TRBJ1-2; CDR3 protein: CASSHFYRDRALGYGYTF
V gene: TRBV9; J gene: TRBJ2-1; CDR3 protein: CASSGTNNEQFF
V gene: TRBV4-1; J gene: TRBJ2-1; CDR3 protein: CASSQSYTGCNEQFF
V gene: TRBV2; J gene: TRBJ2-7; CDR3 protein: CASSERTSSYEQYF
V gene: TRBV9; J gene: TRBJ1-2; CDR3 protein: CASSPRGLGRTYGYTF
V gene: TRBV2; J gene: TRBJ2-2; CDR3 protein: CASSLTEANTGELFF
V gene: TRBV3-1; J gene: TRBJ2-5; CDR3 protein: CASSQETQETQYF
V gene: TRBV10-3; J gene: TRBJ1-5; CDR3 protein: CAISGNRGRNQPQHF
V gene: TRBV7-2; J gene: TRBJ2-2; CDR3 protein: CASSLKSAGELFF
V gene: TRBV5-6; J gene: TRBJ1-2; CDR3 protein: CASRFGTGGYTF
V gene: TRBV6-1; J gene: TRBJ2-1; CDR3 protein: CASRTVGDPSSYNEQFF
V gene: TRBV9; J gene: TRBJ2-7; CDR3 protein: CASSVGAGEQYF
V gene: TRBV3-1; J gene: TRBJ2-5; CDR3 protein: CASSQVVIAVSQETQYF
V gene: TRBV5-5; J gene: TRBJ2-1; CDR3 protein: CASSRDLWEYNEQFF